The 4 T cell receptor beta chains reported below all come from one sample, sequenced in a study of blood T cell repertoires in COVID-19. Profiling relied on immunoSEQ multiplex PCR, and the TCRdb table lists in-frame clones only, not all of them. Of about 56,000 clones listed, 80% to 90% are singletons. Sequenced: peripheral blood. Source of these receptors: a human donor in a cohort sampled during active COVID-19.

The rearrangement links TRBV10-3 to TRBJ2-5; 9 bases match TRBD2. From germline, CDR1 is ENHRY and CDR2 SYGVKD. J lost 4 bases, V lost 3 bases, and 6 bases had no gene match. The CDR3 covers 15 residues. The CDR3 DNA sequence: TGTGCCATCAGTGACAGCGGGGGGTTCTCAGAGACCCAGTACTTC. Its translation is CAISDSGGFSETQYF.

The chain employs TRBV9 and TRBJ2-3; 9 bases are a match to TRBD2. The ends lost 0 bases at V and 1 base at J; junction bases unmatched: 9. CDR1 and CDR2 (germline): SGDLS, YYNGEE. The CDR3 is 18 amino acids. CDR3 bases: TGTGCCAGCAGCGTAGGTTTTTTAGCGGGGGACCGCACAGATACGCAGTATTTT. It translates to CASSVGFLAGDRTDTQYF.

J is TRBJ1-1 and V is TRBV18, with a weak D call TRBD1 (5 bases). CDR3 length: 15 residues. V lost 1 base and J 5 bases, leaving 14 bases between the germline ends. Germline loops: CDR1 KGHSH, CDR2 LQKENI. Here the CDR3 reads CASSPQRGTITEAFF. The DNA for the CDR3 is TGTGCCAGCTCACCACAAAGGGGAACGATTACTGAAGCTTTCTTT.

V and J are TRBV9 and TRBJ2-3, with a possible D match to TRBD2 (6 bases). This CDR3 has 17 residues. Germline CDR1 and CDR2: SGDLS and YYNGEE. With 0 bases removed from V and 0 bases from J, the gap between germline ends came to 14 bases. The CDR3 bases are TGTGCCAGCAGCGTAGGCATCGGGGCGGGGAGCACAGATACGCAGTATTTT. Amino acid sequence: CASSVGIGAGSTDTQYF.